What follows are 7 T cell receptor beta chains derived from one specimen sequenced in a study of T cell changes during pregnancy in multiple sclerosis. Generated by immunoSEQ multiplex PCR, the TCRdb table keeps only in-frame clones and is missing some. The sample consists of 30,000 to 35,000 clones, approximately 91% of them appearing once. Sequenced material: CD8+ T cells from peripheral blood mononuclear cells, taken before pregnancy. These TCRs come from a female donor with multiple sclerosis, enrolled in a pregnancy study.

V and J are TRBV7-9 and TRBJ1-4, with D perhaps matching TRBD1 (6 bases). The CDR3 sequence is 15 residues long. Trimming pared 5 bases from V and 0 bases from J, leaving 10 bases between. Germline V gives CDR1 SEHNR, CDR2 FQNEAQ (reference sequence). The CDR3 DNA reads TGTGCCAGCAGCAAACCAGGGGCAACTAATGAAAAACTGTTTTTT. This translates into CASSKPGATNEKLFF.

The rearrangement uses TRBV5-4 and TRBJ2-5, with TRBD2 matching over 10 bases. The CDR3 runs 16 residues. Trimming cost V 0 bases and J 3 bases; bases outside gene matches: 5. Germline-derived CDR1 and CDR2 are SGHNT and YYREEE (reference sequence). As DNA, the CDR3 is TGTGCCAGCAGCTTGGCCTTTCTAGCGGGGGAAGAGACCCAGTACTTC. This sequence encodes CASSLAFLAGEETQYF. Together with reference TRBV5-4 and TRBJ2-5, the CDR3 gives the full variable domain: ETGVTQSPTHLIKTRGQQVTLRCSSQSGHNTVSWYQQALGQGPQFIFQYYREEENGRGNFPPRFSGLQFPNYSSELNVNALELDDSALYLCASSLAFLAGEETQYFGPGTRLLVL.

In this sample, this clone turned up a few times. This chain connects TRBV6-4 to TRBJ2-2; D is perhaps TRBD2 (5 bases). V gave up 3 bases and J gave up 5 bases, with 7 bases separating them. The CDR3 has 13 amino acids. Germline assignment: CDR1 MRHNA and CDR2 SNTAGT. The CDR3 reads CASSESGTGELFF. In nucleotides, the CDR3 is TGTGCCAGCAGTGAATCGGGAACCGGGGAGCTGTTTTTT.

The table lists this clone with a count of one. Other DNA sequences in this sample translate to the same CDR3. The chain joins TRBV19 to TRBJ1-1; TRBD1 matches 7 bases. The CDR3 totals 14 residues. V was pared by 1 base and J by 3 bases, with 2 bases of the junction left unmatched. Germline V gene sequence: CDR1 LNHDA, CDR2 SQIVND (reference sequence). CDR3 in DNA: TGTGCCAGTAGTATAGGACAGGGCTACACTGAAGCTTTCTTT. Translated, it gives CASSIGQGYTEAFF.

The chain links TRBV30 to TRBJ2-1, with D perhaps matching TRBD1 (5 bases). The CDR3 runs 12 residues. CDR1 GTSNPN and CDR2 SVGIG come from the germline V gene (reference sequence). Trimming took off 0 bases at V and 12 bases at J, with 12 bases between the two ends. The CDR3 sequence is CAWSVTGIWQFF. The CDR3 bases are TGTGCCTGGAGTGTTACAGGTATATGGCAGTTCTTC.

The J gene is TRBJ2-7, the V gene TRBV30; D is possibly TRBD1 (5 bases). The germline V gene encodes CDR1 GTSNPN and CDR2 SVGIG (reference sequence). This CDR3 is 13 amino acids long. The V and J ends lost 5 bases and 3 bases respectively, with 14 bases between them. The CDR3 here is CAWSVGHHYEQYF. The CDR3 nucleotides read TGTGCCTGGTCCGTTGGACACCACTACGAGCAGTACTTC.

The V gene is TRBV25-1, the J gene TRBJ1-1; the D gene is possibly TRBD1 (5 bases). CDR1 and CDR2 from the germline V gene are MGHDK and SYGVNS. The CDR3 is 14 residues long. V was trimmed by 6 bases and J by 5 bases, leaving 16 bases between them. The DNA for the CDR3 is TGTGCCAGCAGCGTAATGGGGGGGAGGACTGAAGCTTTCTTT. This translates into CASSVMGGRTEAFF.